The clone carrying this TCR beta chain was observed a few times. What it recognizes is unknown. TCRdb redid the calling of the reads with MiXCR, one entry per CDR3 protein. Counted here are roughly 120,000 distinct CDR3 sequences, 30% to 40% occurring once; the ten biggest clones make up about 54%. Trimming removed 4 bases from V and 2 bases from J, with 16 bases in between. The CDR3 sequence is 15 residues long. Germline V gene lookup returns CDR1 SGHDT and CDR2 YYEEEE. These data originate in a study of T cell repertoires in cytomegalovirus infection. Study-wide context: Public TCR beta signatures indicated both CMV infection and matching HLA type. Study outcomes and limitations: HLA-C-restricted TCR beta clonotypes specific for CMV led the ex vivo response.

The sample here was CD8+ T cells from cultured PBMCs, taken from culture after CMV antigen stimulation. V and J are TRBV5-6 and TRBJ2-7, with D uncertain. The receptor was derived from a human donor in good health (CMV status not recorded). Some clones in this sample may be carry-over from other donors' samples. CDR3 in amino acids: CASSPVWGSTYEQYF. The CDR3 region has the DNA TGTGCCAGCAGCCCAGTTTGGGGTTCCACCTACGAGCAGTACTTC.